This TCR beta chain was identified during a study of blood T cell repertoires in COVID-19. The CDR3 runs to 15 residues. V lost 3 bases and J lost 4, with 19 bases in between. The V gene's germline CDR1 is SQVTM and CDR2 ANQGSEA. TCRdb's copy holds only in-frame clones and misses some; the assay was immunoSEQ multiplex PCR. Found here are approximately 210,000 clones, almost 90% of them singletons; the top ten hold 1.4% to 1.5%. The rearrangement links TRBV29-1 to TRBJ2-7; the D gene is possibly TRBD2 (5 bases). The receptor comes from a young man with active or convalescent COVID-19. Sequenced: peripheral blood. The CDR3 DNA follows: TGCAGCGTTGAGTTCGGGGTCACAGAGCAGTACGAGCAGTACTTC. Protein: CSVEFGVTEQYEQYF.